This T cell receptor beta chain was obtained from a study of CD8 T cells in Susac syndrome. About this clonotype itself: Its antigen is not identified.

Notes on the study in general: It was acknowledged by the study that relatively few individuals were included in its TCR sequencing and HLA analysis.

This CDR3 has 15 residues. The germline CDR1 and CDR2 sequences are LNHNV and YYDKDF (reference sequence). The ends were cut back, 1 base at V and 8 bases at J, with 17 bases in the middle. TEMRA cells were FACS-enriched, and CD8+ and CD4+ T cells were isolated negatively. With random hexamers, 0.5 to 1 ug RNA was reverse transcribed. The CDR3 of TCR beta was amplified by immunoSEQ multiplex PCR across 54 Vbeta and 13 Jbeta. TCRdb re-analysed the immunoSEQ multiplex PCR reads in MiXCR, keeping a single row per CDR3 protein. Counted here are around 130,000 distinct CDR3 sequences, roughly 94% occurring once; the ten biggest clones make up roughly 0.092%.

Sample: CD4+ T cells from PBMCs. The chain is built from TRBV15 and TRBJ1-2, with unresolved D. The sequence was obtained from a human donor in good health. This chain's CDR3 is CATSRALGVGGGYTF. The DNA of the CDR3 is TGTGCCACCAGCAGAGCCTTGGGAGTAGGCGGCGGCTACACCTTC.